This T cell receptor beta chain was identified in a study of technical replicates of blood from a handful of donors (dated by TCRdb to about 2017). Library preparation was by the immunoSEQ multiplex PCR assay. This is the immuneACCESS table as TCRdb keeps it, with only in-frame sequences that have V and J called. A part of the clones is gone; compared with another copy, unresolved V genes explain less than half, and the rest is unexplained. Within this sample are around 95,000 clones, with about 94% of them counted one time only. The top ten hold around 0.23% of the sample. In the germline V gene, CDR1 corresponds to SQVTM and CDR2 to ANQGSEA. The junction carries 17 bases between V and J, which are trimmed by 6 bases and 6 bases respectively. The CDR3 runs 13 residues from the cysteine to the phenylalanine. CDR3 DNA is the only sequence kept; it has 39 bases, read in frame from the first base. Points on this clone: This clone's antigen is unknown. Base-call qualities are not available, and no considerably larger clone is one nucleotide away.

Sequenced: T cells isolated from PBMCs. This receptor chain uses TRBV29-1 and TRBJ1-1; TRBD1 could be the D gene, as 5 bases match. This TCR was recovered from a human donor in good health. The CDR3 protein sequence reads: CSVQQGAAAEAFF. The DNA is as follows: TGCAGCGTCCAGCAGGGCGCAGCCGCTGAAGCTTTCTTT.